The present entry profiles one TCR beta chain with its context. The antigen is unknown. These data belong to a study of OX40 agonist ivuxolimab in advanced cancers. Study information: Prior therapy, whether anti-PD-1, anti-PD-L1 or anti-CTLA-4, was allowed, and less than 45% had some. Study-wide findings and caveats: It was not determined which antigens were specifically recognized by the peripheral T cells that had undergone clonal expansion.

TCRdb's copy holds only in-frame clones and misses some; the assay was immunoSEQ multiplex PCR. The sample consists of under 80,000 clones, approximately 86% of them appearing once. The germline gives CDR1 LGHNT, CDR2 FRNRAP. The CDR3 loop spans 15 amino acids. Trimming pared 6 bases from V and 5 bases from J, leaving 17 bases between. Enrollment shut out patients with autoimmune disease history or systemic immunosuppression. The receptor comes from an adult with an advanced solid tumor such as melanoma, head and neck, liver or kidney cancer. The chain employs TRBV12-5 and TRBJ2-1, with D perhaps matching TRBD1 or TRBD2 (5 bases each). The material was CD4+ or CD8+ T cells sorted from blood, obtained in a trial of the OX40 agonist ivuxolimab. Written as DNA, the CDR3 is TGTGCTAGTGGCCCCGACGGGGCCCTGAACAATGAGCAGTTCTTC. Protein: CASGPDGALNNEQFF. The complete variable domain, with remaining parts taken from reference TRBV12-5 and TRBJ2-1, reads DARVTQTPRHKVTEMGQEVTMRCQPILGHNTVFWYRQTMMQGLELLAYFRNRAPLDDSGMPKDRFSAEMPDATLATLKIQPSEPRDSAVYFCASGPDGALNNEQFFGPGTRLTVL.